This T cell receptor (beta chain) originates from a study of T cell responses to AZD1222 COVID-19 vaccine. Background on the study: Pooled samples include second doses given at about 4 or 12 weeks.

Study-level results: The sample set comprised mostly white British donors with more females, and clonal diversity was possibly underestimated. Baseline seropositives among AZD1222 recipients totaled only five to seven. Rises in breadth and depth of Spike-specific TCRs came after two AZD1222 doses.

Trimming removed 0 bases from V and 4 bases from J; junction bases left unmatched: 11. The germline gives CDR1 LGHNA, CDR2 YNFKEQ. The CDR3 has 17 amino acids. Here immunoSEQ multiplex PCR was the method, and the copy in TCRdb shows in-frame clones only, minus some. This repertoire shows roughly 120,000 clones, 88% found once; its top ten account for less than 6%. Turning to this clone: What it binds is unknown.

Sequencing was performed on peripheral blood, taken on day 0 of AZD1222 vaccination. The J gene is TRBJ1-2, the V gene TRBV4-2, with 7 positions matching TRBD1. The sequence came from an adult in good health. CDR3 sequence reads: CASSQDWTGTLIYGYTF. The CDR3 DNA is TGTGCCAGCAGCCAAGACTGGACAGGAACCCTAATCTATGGCTACACCTTC.